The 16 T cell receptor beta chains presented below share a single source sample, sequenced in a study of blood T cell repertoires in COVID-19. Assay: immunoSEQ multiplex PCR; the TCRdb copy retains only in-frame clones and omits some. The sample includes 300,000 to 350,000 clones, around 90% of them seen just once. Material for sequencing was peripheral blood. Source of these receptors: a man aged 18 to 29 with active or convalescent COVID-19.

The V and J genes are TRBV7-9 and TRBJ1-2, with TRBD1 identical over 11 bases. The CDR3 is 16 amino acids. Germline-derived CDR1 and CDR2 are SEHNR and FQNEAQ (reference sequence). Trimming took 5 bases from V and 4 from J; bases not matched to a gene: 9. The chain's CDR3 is CASSPPGTGGPYGYTF. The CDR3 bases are TGTGCCAGCAGCCCACCCGGGACAGGGGGGCCCTATGGCTACACCTTC.

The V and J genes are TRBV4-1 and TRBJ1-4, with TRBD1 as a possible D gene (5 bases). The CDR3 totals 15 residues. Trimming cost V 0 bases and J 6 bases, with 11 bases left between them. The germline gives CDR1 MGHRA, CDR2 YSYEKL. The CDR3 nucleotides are TGCGCCAGCAGCCAAGATGGAGCAGGGTATGAAAAACTGTTTTTT. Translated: CASSQDGAGYEKLFF.

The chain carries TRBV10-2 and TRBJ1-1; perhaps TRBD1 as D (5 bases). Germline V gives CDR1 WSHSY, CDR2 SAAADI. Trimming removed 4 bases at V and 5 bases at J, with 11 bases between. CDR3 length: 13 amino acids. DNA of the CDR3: TGCGCCAGCAGTGGTTCCAGGGTAACTGAAGCTTTCTTT. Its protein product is CASSGSRVTEAFF.

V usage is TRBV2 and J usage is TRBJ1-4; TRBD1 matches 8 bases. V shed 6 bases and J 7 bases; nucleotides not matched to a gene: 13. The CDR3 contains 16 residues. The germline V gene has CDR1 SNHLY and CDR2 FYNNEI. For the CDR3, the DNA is TGTGCCAGCAGGAGAGTACCGGGACAGGCTGGTGAAAAACTGTTTTTT. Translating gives CASRRVPGQAGEKLFF.

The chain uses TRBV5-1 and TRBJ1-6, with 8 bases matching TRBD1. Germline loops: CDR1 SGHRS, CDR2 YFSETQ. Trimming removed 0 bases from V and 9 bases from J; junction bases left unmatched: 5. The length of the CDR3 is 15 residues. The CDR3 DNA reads TGCGCCAGCAGCTTGGAGGCAGGGGGCGTTTCACCCCTCCACTTT. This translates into CASSLEAGGVSPLHF.

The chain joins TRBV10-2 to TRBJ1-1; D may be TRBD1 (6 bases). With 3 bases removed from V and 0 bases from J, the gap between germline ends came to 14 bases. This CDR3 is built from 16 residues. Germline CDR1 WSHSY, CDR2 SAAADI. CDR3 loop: CASSDLLRGLNTEAFF. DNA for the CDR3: TGCGCCAGCAGTGACCTCCTCAGGGGATTGAACACTGAAGCTTTCTTT.

The CDR3 loop reads CSVGGTGYNEQFF. DNA for the CDR3: TGCAGCGTTGGAGGGACAGGATACAATGAGCAGTTCTTC. The chain employs TRBV29-1 and TRBJ2-1; 8 bases map to TRBD1. Trimming cost V 4 bases and J 4 bases; bases outside gene matches: 3. The CDR3 runs 13 residues. Per the germline V gene, CDR1 is SQVTM and CDR2 is ANQGSEA.

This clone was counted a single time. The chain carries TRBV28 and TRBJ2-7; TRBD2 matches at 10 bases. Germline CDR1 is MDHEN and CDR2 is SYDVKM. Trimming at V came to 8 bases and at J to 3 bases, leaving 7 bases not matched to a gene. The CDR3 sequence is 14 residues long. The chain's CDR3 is CASARTSGFYEQYF. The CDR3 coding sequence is TGTGCCAGCGCCCGGACTAGCGGTTTCTACGAGCAGTACTTC.

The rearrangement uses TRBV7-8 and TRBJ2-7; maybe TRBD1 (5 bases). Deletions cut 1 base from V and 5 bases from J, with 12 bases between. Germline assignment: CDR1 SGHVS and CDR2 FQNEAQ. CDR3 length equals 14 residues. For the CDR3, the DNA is TGTGCCAGCAGCTTAGTTGGGGCCGACAACGAGCAGTACTTC. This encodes CASSLVGADNEQYF.

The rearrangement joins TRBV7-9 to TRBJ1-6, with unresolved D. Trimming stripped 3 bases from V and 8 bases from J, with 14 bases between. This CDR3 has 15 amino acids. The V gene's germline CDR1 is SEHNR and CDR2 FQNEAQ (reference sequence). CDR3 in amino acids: CASSFGWARDSPLHF. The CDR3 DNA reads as TGTGCCAGCAGCTTCGGTTGGGCGAGAGATTCACCCCTCCACTTT.

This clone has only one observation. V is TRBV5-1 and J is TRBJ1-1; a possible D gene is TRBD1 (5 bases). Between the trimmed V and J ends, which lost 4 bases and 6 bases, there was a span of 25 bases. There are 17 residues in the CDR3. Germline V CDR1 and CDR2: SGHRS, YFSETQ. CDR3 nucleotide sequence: TGCGCCAGCAGCGGTGGGGGGATTGGGGACGTGGCGCCTGAAGCTTTCTTT. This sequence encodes CASSGGGIGDVAPEAFF.

The CDR3 loop is CASSFPLRATNEKLFF. CDR3 DNA sequence: TGTGCCAGTAGTTTTCCCCTGCGTGCAACTAATGAAAAACTGTTTTTT. V gene TRBV19 combines with J gene TRBJ1-4, with D unclear. Germline assignment: CDR1 LNHDA and CDR2 SQIVND (reference sequence). V lost 5 bases to trimming and J lost 0 bases, with 13 bases between them. CDR3 length: 16 residues.

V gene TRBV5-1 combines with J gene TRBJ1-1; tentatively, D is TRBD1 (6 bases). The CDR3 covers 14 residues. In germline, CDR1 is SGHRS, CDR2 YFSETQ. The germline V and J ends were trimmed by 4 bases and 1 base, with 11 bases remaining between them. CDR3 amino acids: CASSPGTSNTEAFF. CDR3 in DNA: TGCGCCAGCAGCCCAGGGACATCGAACACTGAAGCTTTCTTT.

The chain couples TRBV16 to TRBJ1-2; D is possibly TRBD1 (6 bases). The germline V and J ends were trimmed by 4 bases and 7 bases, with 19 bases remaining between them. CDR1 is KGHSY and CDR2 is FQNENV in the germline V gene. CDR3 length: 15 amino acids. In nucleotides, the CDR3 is TGTGCCAGCAGCCTACAGACAGGCCCAGGCTCTGGCTACACCTTC. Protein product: CASSLQTGPGSGYTF.

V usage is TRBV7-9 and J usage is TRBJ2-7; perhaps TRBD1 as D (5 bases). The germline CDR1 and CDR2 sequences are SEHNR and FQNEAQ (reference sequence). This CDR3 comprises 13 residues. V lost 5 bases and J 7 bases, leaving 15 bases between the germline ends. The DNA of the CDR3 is TGTGCCAGCAGCCCGACAGCCAGTGGGGAGCAGTACTTC. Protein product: CASSPTASGEQYF.

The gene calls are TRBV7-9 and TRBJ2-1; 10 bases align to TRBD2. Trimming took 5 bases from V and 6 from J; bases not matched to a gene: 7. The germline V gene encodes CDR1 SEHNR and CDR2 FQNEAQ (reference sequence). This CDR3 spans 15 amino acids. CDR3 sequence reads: CASSQREGALNEQFF. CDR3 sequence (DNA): TGTGCCAGCAGCCAGCGGGAGGGTGCCCTCAATGAGCAGTTCTTC.